What follows describes a single TCR beta chain. Its antigen is as yet unknown. 60 Vbeta and 13 Jbeta primers were used in PCR. Clones were sequenced by immunoSEQ multiplex PCR, and TCRdb holds only the in-frame ones, with some missing. Of fewer than 200,000 clones in the sample, approximately 81% were seen once. Germline lookup yields CDR1 SGHRS and CDR2 YFSETQ. There are 13 residues in the CDR3. This specimen belongs to a study of cytomegalovirus exposure and HLA in healthy donors. Study-wide results and limits: Reports described diagnosis of cytomegalovirus status by the classifier as highly specific and sensitive. In vitro testing confirmed a few CMV-associated chains as specific for CMV antigens. Sequencing likely produced, as an artifact, a cluster of highly shared sequence variants.

This clonotype was obtained from a man aged 30 to 39 in good health and CMV-seropositive. The sequencing input was PBMCs. V usage is TRBV5-1 and J usage is TRBJ2-5, with D possibly matching TRBD2 (6 bases). With the DNA end fitting TRBJ2-7 better, the J assignment may be wrong. CDR3 bases: TGCGCCAGCGGGCGGACTATGGCCTACGAGCAGTACTTC. It translates to CASGRTMAYEQYF.